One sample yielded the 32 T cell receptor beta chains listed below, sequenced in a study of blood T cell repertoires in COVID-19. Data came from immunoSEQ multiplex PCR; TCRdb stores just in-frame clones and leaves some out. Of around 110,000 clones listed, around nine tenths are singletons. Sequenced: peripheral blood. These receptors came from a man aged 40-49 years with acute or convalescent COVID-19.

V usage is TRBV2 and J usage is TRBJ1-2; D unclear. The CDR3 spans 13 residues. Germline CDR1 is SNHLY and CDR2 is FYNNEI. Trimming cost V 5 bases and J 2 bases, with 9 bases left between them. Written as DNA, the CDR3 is TGTGCCAGCAGTTCCAACAGCAACTATGGCTACACCTTC. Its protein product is CASSSNSNYGYTF. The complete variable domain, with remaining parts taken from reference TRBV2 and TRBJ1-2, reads EPEVTQTPSHQVTQMGQEVILRCVPISNHLYFYWYRQILGQKVEFLVSFYNNEISEKSEIFDDQFSVERPDGSNFTLKIRSTKLEDSAMYFCASSSNSNYGYTFGSGTRLTVV.

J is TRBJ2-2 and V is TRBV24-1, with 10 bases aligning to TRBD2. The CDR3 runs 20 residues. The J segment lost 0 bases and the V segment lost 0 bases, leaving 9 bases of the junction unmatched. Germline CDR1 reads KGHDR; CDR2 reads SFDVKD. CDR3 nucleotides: TGTGCCACCAGTGATTTGAGGACTAGCGGAGGGGGCCCGAACACCGGGGAGCTGTTTTTT. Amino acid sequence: CATSDLRTSGGGPNTGELFF.

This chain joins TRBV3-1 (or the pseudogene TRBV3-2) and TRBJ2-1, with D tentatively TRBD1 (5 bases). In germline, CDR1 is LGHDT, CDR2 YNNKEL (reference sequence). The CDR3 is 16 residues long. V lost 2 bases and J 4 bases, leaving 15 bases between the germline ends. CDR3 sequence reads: CASSQTKGIFYNEQFF. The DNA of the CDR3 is TGTGCCAGCAGCCAAACAAAGGGGATTTTTTACAATGAGCAGTTCTTC.

CDR3 nucleotide sequence: TGCGCCAGCAGCTTGGATCCAGGCGGGAGGGCGTACGAGCAGTACTTC. Translating gives CASSLDPGGRAYEQYF. This chain joins TRBV5-1 and TRBJ2-7; 9 bases fit TRBD2. With 0 bases clipped from V and 4 bases from J, the junction kept 8 bases outside the gene matches. In germline, CDR1 is SGHRS, CDR2 YFSETQ. This CDR3 comprises 16 residues.

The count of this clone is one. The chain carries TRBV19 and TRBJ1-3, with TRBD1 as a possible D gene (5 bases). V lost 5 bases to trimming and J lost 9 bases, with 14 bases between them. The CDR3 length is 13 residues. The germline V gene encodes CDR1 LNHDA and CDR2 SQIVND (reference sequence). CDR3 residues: CASSDSDKITIYF. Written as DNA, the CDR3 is TGTGCCAGTAGTGACTCGGACAAAATCACCATATATTTT.

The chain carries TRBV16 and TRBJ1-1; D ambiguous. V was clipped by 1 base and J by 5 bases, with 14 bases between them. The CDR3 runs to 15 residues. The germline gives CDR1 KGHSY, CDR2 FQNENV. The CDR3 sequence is CASSQFMRGGTEAFF. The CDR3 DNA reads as TGTGCCAGCAGCCAATTTATGCGGGGAGGGACTGAAGCTTTCTTT. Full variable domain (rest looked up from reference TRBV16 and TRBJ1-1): GEEVAQTPKHLVRGEGQKAKLYCAPIKGHSYVFWYQQVLKNEFKFLISFQNENVFDETGMPKERFSAKCLPNSPCSLEIQATKLEDSAVYFCASSQFMRGGTEAFFGQGTRLTVV.

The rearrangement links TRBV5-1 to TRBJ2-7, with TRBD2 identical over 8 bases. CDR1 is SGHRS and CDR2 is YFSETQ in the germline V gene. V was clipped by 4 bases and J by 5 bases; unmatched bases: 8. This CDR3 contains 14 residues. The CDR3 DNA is TGCGCCAGCAGCCCCGGGACTAGTAGGAACGAGCAGTACTTC. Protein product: CASSPGTSRNEQYF. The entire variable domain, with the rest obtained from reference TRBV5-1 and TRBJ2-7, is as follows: KAGVTQTPRYLIKTRGQQVTLSCSPISGHRSVSWYQQTPGQGLQFLFEYFSETQRNKGNFPGRFSGRQFSNSRSEMNVSTLELGDSALYLCASSPGTSRNEQYFGPGTRLTVT.

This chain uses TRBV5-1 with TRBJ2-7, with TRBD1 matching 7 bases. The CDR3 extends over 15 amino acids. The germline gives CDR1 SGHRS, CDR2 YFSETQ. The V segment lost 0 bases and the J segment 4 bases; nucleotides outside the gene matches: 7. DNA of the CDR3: TGCGCCAGCAGCTTGGAGGGACAGACCTCATACGAGCAGTACTTC. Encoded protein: CASSLEGQTSYEQYF.

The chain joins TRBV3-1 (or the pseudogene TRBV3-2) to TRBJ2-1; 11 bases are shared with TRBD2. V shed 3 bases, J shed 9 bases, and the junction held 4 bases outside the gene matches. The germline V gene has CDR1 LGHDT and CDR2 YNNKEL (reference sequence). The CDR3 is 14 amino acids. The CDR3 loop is CASSHTSGRIEQFF. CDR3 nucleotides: TGTGCCAGCAGCCACACTAGCGGGAGAATTGAGCAGTTCTTC.

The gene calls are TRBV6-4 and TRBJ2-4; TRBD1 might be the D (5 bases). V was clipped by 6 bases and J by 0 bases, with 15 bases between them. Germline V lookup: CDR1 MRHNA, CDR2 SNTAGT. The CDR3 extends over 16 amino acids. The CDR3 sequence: CASRKMQGKAKNIQYF. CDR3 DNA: TGTGCCAGCAGAAAGATGCAGGGAAAAGCCAAAAACATTCAGTACTTC.

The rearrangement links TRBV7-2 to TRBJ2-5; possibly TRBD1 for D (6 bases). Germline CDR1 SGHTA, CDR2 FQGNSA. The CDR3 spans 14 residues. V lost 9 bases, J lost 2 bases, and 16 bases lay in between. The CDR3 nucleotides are TGTGCCAGTAAAAAAACAGGGCAACAAGAGACCCAGTACTTC. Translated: CASKKTGQQETQYF.

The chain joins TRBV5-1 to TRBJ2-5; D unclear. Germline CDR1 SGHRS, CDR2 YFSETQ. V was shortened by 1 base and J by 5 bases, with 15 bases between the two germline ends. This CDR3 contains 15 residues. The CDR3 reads CASSLITVEAETQYF. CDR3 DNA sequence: TGCGCCAGCAGCTTGATCACTGTCGAGGCGGAGACCCAGTACTTC.

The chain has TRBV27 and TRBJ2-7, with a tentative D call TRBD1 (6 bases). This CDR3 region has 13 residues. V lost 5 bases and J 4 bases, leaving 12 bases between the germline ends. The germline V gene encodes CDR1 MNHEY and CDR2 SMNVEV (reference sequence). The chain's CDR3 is CASSPRGLYEQYF. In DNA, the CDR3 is TGTGCCAGCAGTCCCAGGGGCTTATACGAGCAGTACTTC.

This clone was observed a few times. Here the CDR3 DNA reads TGTGCCAGCAGTGAAGGAGACAGGTCTGGAAACACCATATATTTT. It translates to CASSEGDRSGNTIYF. This chain links TRBV6-1 with TRBJ1-3; maybe TRBD1 (6 bases). The CDR3 contains 15 residues. Looked up from germline, CDR1 is MNHNS and CDR2 is SASEGT. V was trimmed by 1 base and J by 1 base, leaving 8 bases between them.

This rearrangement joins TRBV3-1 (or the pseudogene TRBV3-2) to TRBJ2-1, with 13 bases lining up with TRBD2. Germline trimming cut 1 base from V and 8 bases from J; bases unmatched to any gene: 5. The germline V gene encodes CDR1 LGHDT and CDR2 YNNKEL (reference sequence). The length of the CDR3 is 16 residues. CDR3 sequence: CASSQAGLAGEDEQFF. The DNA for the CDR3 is TGTGCCAGCAGCCAAGCTGGACTAGCGGGAGAGGATGAGCAGTTCTTC.

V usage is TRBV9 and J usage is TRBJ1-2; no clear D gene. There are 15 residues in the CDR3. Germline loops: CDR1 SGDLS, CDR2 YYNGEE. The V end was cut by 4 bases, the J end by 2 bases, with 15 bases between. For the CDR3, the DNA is TGTGCCAGCAGCCCCTCCTCGGGGAAAAACTATGGCTACACCTTC. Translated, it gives CASSPSSGKNYGYTF. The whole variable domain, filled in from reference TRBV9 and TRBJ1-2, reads DSGVTQTPKHLITATGQRVTLRCSPRSGDLSVYWYQQSLDQGLQFLIQYYNGEERAKGNILERFSAQQFPDLHSELNLSSLELGDSALYFCASSPSSGKNYGYTFGSGTRLTVV.

The CDR3 DNA follows: TGTGCCAGCAGCTCCAGTCCAGGGACTAGCGGGGGGAGGTGGGAGACCCAGTACTTC. Translating gives CASSSSPGTSGGRWETQYF. This chain connects TRBV9 to TRBJ2-5; 15 bases map to TRBD2. From germline, CDR1 is SGDLS and CDR2 YYNGEE. This CDR3 contains 19 residues. Trimming took 4 bases from V and 5 from J; bases not matched to a gene: 15.

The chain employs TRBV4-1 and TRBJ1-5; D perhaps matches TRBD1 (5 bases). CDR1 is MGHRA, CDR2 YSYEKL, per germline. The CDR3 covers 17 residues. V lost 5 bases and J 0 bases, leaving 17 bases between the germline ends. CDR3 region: CASSWVGGGYSNQPQHF. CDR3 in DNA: TGCGCCAGCAGCTGGGTGGGGGGGGGATATAGCAATCAGCCCCAGCATTTT.

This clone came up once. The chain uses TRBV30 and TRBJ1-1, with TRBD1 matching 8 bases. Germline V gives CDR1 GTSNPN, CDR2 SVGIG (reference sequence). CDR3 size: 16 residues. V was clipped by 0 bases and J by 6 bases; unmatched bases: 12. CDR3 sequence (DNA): TGTGCCTGGAGTGTACCCCCAGGGGGCAGGAGGGCTGAAGCTTTCTTT. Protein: CAWSVPPGGRRAEAFF. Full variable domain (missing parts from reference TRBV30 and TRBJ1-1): SQTIHQWPATLVQPVGSPLSLECTVEGTSNPNLYWYRQAAGRGLQLLFYSVGIGQISSEVPQNLSASRPQDRQFILSSKKLLLSDSGFYLCAWSVPPGGRRAEAFFGQGTRLTVV.

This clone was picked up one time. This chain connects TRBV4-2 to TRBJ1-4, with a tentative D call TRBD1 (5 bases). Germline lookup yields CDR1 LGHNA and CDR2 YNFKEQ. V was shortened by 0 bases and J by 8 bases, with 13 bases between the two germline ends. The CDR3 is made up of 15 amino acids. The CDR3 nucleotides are TGTGCCAGCAGCCAAGAGGAGGGCGGGGGGGAAAAACTGTTTTTT. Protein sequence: CASSQEEGGGEKLFF.

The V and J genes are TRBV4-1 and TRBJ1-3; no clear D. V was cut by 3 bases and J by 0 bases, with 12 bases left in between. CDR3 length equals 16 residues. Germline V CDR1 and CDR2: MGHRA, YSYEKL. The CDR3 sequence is CASSQASPSSGNTIYF. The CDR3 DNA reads TGCGCCAGCAGCCAGGCTTCCCCCTCCTCTGGAAACACCATATATTTT.

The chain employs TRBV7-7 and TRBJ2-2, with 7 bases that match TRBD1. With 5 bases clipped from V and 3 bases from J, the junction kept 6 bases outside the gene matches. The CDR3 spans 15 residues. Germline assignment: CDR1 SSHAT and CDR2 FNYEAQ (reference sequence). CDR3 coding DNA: TGTGCCAGCAGCCTTGACAGGGCGGACACCGGGGAGCTGTTTTTT. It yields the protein CASSLDRADTGELFF.

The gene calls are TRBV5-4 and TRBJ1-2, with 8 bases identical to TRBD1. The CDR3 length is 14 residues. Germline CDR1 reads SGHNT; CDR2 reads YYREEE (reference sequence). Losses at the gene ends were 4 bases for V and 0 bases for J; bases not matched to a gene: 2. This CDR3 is CASSPDRANYGYTF. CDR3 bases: TGTGCCAGCAGCCCGGACAGGGCTAACTATGGCTACACCTTC.

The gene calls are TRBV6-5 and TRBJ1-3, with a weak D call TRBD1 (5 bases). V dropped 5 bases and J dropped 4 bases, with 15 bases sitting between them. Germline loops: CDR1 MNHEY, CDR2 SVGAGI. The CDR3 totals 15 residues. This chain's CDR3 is CASSRIDSLGNTIYF. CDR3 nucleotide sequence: TGTGCCAGCAGTCGTATCGACAGTCTCGGAAACACCATATATTTT.

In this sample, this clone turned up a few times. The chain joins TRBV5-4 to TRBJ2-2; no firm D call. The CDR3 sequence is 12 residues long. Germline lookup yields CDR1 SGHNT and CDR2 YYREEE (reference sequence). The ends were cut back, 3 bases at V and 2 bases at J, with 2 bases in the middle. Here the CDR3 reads CASSSNTGELFF. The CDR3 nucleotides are TGTGCCAGCAGCTCAAACACCGGGGAGCTGTTTTTT. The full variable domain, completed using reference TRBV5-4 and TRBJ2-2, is ETGVTQSPTHLIKTRGQQVTLRCSSQSGHNTVSWYQQALGQGPQFIFQYYREEENGRGNFPPRFSGLQFPNYSSELNVNALELDDSALYLCASSSNTGELFFGEGSRLTVL.

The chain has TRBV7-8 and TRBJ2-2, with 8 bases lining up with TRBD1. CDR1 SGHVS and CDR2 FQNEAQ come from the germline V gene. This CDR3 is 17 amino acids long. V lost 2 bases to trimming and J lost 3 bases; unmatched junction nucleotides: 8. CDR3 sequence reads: CASSLLATGAYTGELFF. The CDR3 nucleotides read TGTGCCAGCAGCTTATTGGCGACAGGGGCCTACACCGGGGAGCTGTTTTTT.

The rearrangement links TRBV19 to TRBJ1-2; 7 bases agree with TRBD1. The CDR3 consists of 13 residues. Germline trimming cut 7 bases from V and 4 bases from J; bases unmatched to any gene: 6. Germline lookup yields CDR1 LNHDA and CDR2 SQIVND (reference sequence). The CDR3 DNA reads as TGTGCCAGTAATCCAGGGGGTCCCTATGGCTACACCTTC. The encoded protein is CASNPGGPYGYTF. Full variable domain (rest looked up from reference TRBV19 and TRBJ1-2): DGGITQSPKYLFRKEGQNVTLSCEQNLNHDAMYWYRQDPGQGLRLIYYSQIVNDFQKGDIAEGYSVSREKKESFPLTVTSAQKNPTAFYLCASNPGGPYGYTFGSGTRLTVV.

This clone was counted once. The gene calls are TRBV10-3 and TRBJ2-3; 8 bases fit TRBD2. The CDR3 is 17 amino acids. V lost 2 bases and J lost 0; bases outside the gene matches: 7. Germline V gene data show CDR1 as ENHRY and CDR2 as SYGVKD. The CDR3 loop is CAISESPSGRSTDTQYF. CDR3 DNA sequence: TGTGCCATCAGTGAGAGTCCTAGCGGGCGGAGCACAGATACGCAGTATTTT.

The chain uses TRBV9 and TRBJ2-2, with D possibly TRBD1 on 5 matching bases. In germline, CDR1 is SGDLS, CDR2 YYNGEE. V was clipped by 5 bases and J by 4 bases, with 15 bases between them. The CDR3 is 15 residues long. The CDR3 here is CASSPRGPFTGELFF. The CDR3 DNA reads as TGTGCCAGCAGTCCTAGGGGTCCTTTCACCGGGGAGCTGTTTTTT.

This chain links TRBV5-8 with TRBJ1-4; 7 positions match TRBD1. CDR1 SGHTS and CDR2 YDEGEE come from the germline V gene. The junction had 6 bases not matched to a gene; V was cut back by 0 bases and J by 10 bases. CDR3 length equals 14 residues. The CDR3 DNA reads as TGTGCCAGCAGCTTGGGAGGGGGCTTAGCAAAACTGTTTTTT. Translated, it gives CASSLGGGLAKLFF.

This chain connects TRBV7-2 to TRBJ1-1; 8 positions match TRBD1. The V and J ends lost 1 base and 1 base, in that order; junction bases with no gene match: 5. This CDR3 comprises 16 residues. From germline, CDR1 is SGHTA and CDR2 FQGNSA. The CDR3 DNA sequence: TGTGCCAGCAGCTTAGTGGGAACAGGGGGGAACACTGAAGCTTTCTTT. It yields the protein CASSLVGTGGNTEAFF.

For the CDR3, the DNA is TGTGCCAGCAAGGTGGAGTTCAGGGCCCCCACTGAAGCTTTCTTT. This codes for CASKVEFRAPTEAFF. The gene calls are TRBV6-5 and TRBJ1-1, with D tentatively TRBD1 (5 bases). This CDR3 comprises 15 residues. V shed 7 bases and J shed 4 bases, with 19 bases lying between them. Germline lookup yields CDR1 MNHEY and CDR2 SVGAGI.